These T cell receptor beta chains were read from a single sample in a study of cytomegalovirus exposure and HLA in healthy donors. The method was immunoSEQ multiplex PCR; TCRdb's version includes in-frame clones alone and lacks a portion of them. The table shows some 120,000 clones, with over 75% occurring only once. The sample consisted of PBMCs. All receptors derive from a man between 18 and 35 years old in good health and CMV-seropositive. CDR3s include the opening cysteine and the closing phenylalanine or tryptophan. The D gene is left open where the match is weak. Rows give clone size only sometimes, using once, few, many, or a class for an expanded clone.

v_call	j_call	clone_size	d_call	cdr3_nt	cdr3_aa
TRBV27	TRBJ1-5	-	TRBD1	TGTGCCAGCAGCCGACAGGGAGGCAATCAGCCCCAGCATTTT	CASSRQGGNQPQHF
TRBV7-2	TRBJ2-3	-	TRBD2	TGTGCCAGCAGCTTATTCGGGGGGATCGTCACAGATACGCAGTATTTT	CASSLFGGIVTDTQYF
TRBV7-9	TRBJ2-7	-	TRBD2	TGTGCCAGCAGGACTAGCCACGGGAGCCCCTACGAGCAGTACTTC	CASRTSHGSPYEQYF
TRBV5-1	TRBJ2-7	-	-	TGCGCCAGCAGCTTGGGCACGCAACTCTCCTACGAGCAGTACTTC	CASSLGTQLSYEQYF
TRBV5-8	TRBJ2-3	-	TRBD2	TGTGCCAGCAGCTTGGTTCTAGCGGGAGGGCCTGGCACAGATACGCAGTATTTT	CASSLVLAGGPGTDTQYF
TRBV11-2	TRBJ1-6	-	-	TGTGCCAGCAGCTCCCAGGGGTCTAATTCACCCCTCCACTTT	CASSSQGSNSPLHF
TRBV6-1	TRBJ2-7	once	-	TGTGCGGCGGTGGCGCAGGGCGGACCCTACGAGCAGTACTTC	CAAVAQGGPYEQYF
TRBV5-6	TRBJ1-5	-	-	TGTGCCAGCAGCCCGGCGGTGGGCAATCAGCCCCAGCATTTT	CASSPAVGNQPQHF
TRBV19	TRBJ1-1	-	-	TGTGCCAGTAGTACTTCTATGAACACTGAAGCTTTCTTT	CASSTSMNTEAFF
TRBV29-1	TRBJ2-2	-	TRBD1	TGCAGCGTTGAAATGGGGGACAGGTTCGACGGGGAGCTGTTTTTT	CSVEMGDRFDGELFF